This T cell receptor (beta chain) was found in a study of cytomegalovirus exposure and HLA in healthy donors. Study findings and constraints: Cytomegalovirus-associated status was assigned to approximately 160 TCR beta chains.

The CDR3 consists of 14 residues. Germline V CDR1 and CDR2: MNHEY, SMNVEV (reference sequence). PCR used 60 Vbeta primers and 13 Jbeta primers. The assay was immunoSEQ multiplex PCR, and TCRdb's table has in-frame clones only and misses some. Its table lists fewer than 45,000 clones. As to this clone: The target antigen is unknown.

This receptor was identified in a man aged 40-50 years in good health and CMV-seropositive. Input material: PBMCs. The chain joins TRBV27 to TRBJ2-5; 7 positions agree with TRBD2. The J call may be mistaken, given a closer DNA end match to TRBJ2-7. CDR3 amino acids: CASSASGVTYEQYF. The CDR3 DNA is TGTGCCAGCAGCGCAAGCGGGGTCACCTACGAGCAGTACTTC.